This T cell receptor (beta chain) was obtained from a study of blood T cell repertoires in COVID-19. Background on the study: Whether acute or convalescent, the COVID-19 samples came from the United States, Italy and Spain. Nucleic acid was either cDNA or gDNA, and it came from T cells, B-cell-depleted T cells, or PBMCs.

Per the authors' pipeline: Scientists estimated how many nucleated cells there were by amplifying reference gene primers. Using immunoSEQ multiplex PCR, the repertoire was profiled, and TCRdb retains in-frame clones only, with some absent. Clonal size and the V and J genes are those of that table, whereas D and trimming came from the DNA. Among over 150,000 clones listed, around 80% were seen once. This clone was counted a few times. V shed 5 bases and J shed 2 bases, with 16 bases lying between them. The V gene's germline CDR1 is SGHTA and CDR2 FQGTGA. CDR3 size: 15 residues. The source is a man aged 55 to 70 with acute or convalescent COVID-19. The sequencing sample was made of peripheral blood. This chain joins TRBV7-3 and TRBJ2-7; D unresolved. CDR3 sequence (DNA): TGTGCCAGCAGCCCGCGGCAAAACCTTACCTACGAGCAGTACTTC. Translation gives CASSPRQNLTYEQYF.